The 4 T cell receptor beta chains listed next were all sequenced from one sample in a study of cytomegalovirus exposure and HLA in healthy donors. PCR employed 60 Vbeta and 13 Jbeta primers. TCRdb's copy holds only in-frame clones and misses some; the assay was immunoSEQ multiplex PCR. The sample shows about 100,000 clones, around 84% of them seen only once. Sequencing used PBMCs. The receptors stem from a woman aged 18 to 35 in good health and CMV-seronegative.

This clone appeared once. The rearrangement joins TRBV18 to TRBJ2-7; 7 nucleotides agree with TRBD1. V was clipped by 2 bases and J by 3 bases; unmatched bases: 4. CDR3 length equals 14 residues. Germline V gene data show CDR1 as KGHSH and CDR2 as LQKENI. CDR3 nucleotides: TGTGCCAGCTCACCAGCGGACAGGCTCTACGAGCAGTACTTC. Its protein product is CASSPADRLYEQYF.

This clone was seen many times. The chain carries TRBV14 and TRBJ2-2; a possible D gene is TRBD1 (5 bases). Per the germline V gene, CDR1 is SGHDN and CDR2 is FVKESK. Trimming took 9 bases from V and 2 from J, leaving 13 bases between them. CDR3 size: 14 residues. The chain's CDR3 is CARECRANTGELFF. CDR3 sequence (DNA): TGTGCCAGGGAGTGCAGGGCAAACACCGGGGAGCTGTTTTTT. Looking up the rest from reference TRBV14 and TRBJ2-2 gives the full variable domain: EAGVTQFPSHSVIEKGQTVTLRCDPISGHDNLYWYRRVMGKEIKFLLHFVKESKQDESGMPNNRFLAERTGGTYSTLKVQPAELEDSGVYFCARECRANTGELFFGEGSRLTVL.

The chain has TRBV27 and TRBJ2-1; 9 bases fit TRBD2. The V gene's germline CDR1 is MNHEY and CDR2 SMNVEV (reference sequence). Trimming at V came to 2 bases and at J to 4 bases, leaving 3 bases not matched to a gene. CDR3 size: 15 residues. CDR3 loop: CASSLTAGGYNEQFF. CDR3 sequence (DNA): TGTGCCAGCAGTTTAACGGCGGGAGGGTACAATGAGCAGTTCTTC.

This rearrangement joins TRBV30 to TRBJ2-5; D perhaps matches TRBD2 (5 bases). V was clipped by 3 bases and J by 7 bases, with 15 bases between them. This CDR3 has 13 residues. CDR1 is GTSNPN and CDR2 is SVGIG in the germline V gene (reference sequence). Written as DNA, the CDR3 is TGTGCCTGGAGATTTAGCCAACTAGGGACCCAGTACTTC. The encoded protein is CAWRFSQLGTQYF. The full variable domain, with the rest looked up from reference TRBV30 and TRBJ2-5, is SQTIHQWPATLVQPVGSPLSLECTVEGTSNPNLYWYRQAAGRGLQLLFYSVGIGQISSEVPQNLSASRPQDRQFILSSKKLLLSDSGFYLCAWRFSQLGTQYFGPGTRLLVL.